The rows below give T cell receptor beta chains drawn from one sample of a study of Tregs in tolerant kidney transplant recipients. This table comes from immunoSEQ multiplex PCR, and its TCRdb copy is limited to in-frame clones, with some not included. The sample holds approximately 100,000 clones, 93% seen once. Material: CD4+ T cells from blood, obtained before the transplant. These receptors came from a human donor who received a combined kidney and bone marrow transplant. CDR3s include the opening cysteine and the closing phenylalanine or tryptophan. D genes are given only for firm matches. Clone size is given for some rows only: seen once, a few or many times, or a class if the clone is expanded.

D: TRBD1; J: TRBJ1-6; size: .; V: TRBV7-2; CDR3: CASRRQGGNSPLHF; DNA: TGTGCCAGCAGGCGACAGGGAGGCAATTCACCCCTCCACTTT
D: TRBD1; J: TRBJ2-5; size: .; V: TRBV6-4; CDR3: CASRPTGGAGETQYF; DNA: TGTGCCAGCAGGCCCACAGGGGGCGCGGGGGAGACCCAGTACTTC
D: .; J: TRBJ2-2; size: .; V: TRBV7-2; CDR3: CASSSGAGGELFF; DNA: TGTGCCAGCAGCTCAGGGGCCGGCGGGGAGCTGTTTTTT
D: .; J: TRBJ1-6; size: many; V: TRBV2; CDR3: CASSEFGGPGTLHF; DNA: TGTGCCAGCAGTGAATTCGGGGGTCCAGGGACCCTCCACTTT
D: TRBD2; J: TRBJ2-1; size: .; V: TRBV4-1; CDR3: CASSRGLAGGPVVEQFF; DNA: TGCGCCAGCAGCCGCGGACTAGCGGGGGGGCCAGTGGTTGAGCAGTTCTTC
D: TRBD1; J: TRBJ2-7; size: .; V: TRBV7-8; CDR3: CAISDRGGYEQYF; DNA: TGTGCCATCTCGGACAGGGGGGGGTACGAGCAGTACTTC
D: .; J: TRBJ1-2; size: .; V: TRBV5-4; CDR3: CASSLRSVGYTF; DNA: TGTGCCAGCAGCCTACGAAGTGTGGGCTACACCTTC
D: .; J: TRBJ1-3; size: .; V: TRBV19; CDR3: CASSIIPGNTIYF; DNA: TGTGCCAGTAGTATTATTCCCGGAAACACCATATATTTT
D: .; J: TRBJ1-6; size: .; V: TRBV27; CDR3: CASSFQGRNSPLHF; DNA: TGTGCCAGCAGTTTCCAGGGGCGAAATTCACCCCTCCACTTT
D: .; J: TRBJ2-5; size: .; V: TRBV19; CDR3: CASKMAGALETQYF; DNA: TGTGCCAGTAAAATGGCGGGGGCTCTGGAGACCCAGTACTTC
D: .; J: TRBJ2-7; size: .; V: TRBV5-1; CDR3: CASSLGGYEQYF; DNA: TGCGCCAGCAGCTTGGGAGGCTACGAGCAGTACTTC
D: .; J: TRBJ2-6; size: .; V: TRBV15; CDR3: CATSRSRTRWANVLTF; DNA: TGTGCCACCAGCAGATCCCGAACCAGGTGGGCCAACGTCCTGACTTTC
D: .; J: TRBJ2-1; size: .; V: TRBV6-5; CDR3: CASSYAGSSYNEQFF; DNA: TGTGCCAGCAGTTATGCAGGTTCCTCCTACAATGAGCAGTTCTTC
D: TRBD1; J: TRBJ1-2; size: .; V: TRBV29-1; CDR3: CSISRGNYGYTF; DNA: TGCAGCATATCCAGGGGGAACTATGGCTACACCTTC
D: TRBD1; J: TRBJ2-1; size: .; V: TRBV29-1; CDR3: CSVADRVHNEQFF; DNA: TGCAGCGTTGCGGACAGGGTACACAATGAGCAGTTCTTC
D: TRBD1; J: TRBJ1-2; size: .; V: TRBV28; CDR3: CASRLTGSYGYTF; DNA: TGTGCCAGCAGATTGACAGGGTCCTATGGCTACACCTTC
D: .; J: TRBJ1-6; size: .; V: TRBV30; CDR3: CARGEGDSPLHF; DNA: TGTGCCCGAGGGGAGGGGGATTCACCCCTCCACTTT
D: TRBD2; J: TRBJ2-1; size: .; V: TRBV6-4; CDR3: CASSVGTSGDNEQFF; DNA: TGTGCCAGCAGTGTCGGGACTAGCGGAGACAATGAGCAGTTCTTC
D: TRBD2; J: TRBJ2-1; size: .; V: TRBV6-6; CDR3: CASSHGAGGRLEQFF; DNA: TGTGCCAGCAGCCACGGAGCGGGGGGGCGACTTGAGCAGTTCTTC
D: .; J: TRBJ1-3; size: .; V: TRBV7-9; CDR3: CASSLLTGLSGNTIYF; DNA: TGTGCCAGCAGCTTATTAACGGGACTCTCTGGAAACACCATATATTTT
D: TRBD2; J: TRBJ2-3; size: .; V: TRBV10-2; CDR3: CASSERLAGLDTQYF; DNA: TGCGCCAGCAGTGAGAGGCTAGCGGGGTTGGATACGCAGTATTTT
D: .; J: TRBJ1-6; size: .; V: TRBV7-9; CDR3: CASSFMGVHNSPLHF; DNA: TGTGCCAGCAGCTTCATGGGAGTTCATAATTCACCCCTCCACTTT